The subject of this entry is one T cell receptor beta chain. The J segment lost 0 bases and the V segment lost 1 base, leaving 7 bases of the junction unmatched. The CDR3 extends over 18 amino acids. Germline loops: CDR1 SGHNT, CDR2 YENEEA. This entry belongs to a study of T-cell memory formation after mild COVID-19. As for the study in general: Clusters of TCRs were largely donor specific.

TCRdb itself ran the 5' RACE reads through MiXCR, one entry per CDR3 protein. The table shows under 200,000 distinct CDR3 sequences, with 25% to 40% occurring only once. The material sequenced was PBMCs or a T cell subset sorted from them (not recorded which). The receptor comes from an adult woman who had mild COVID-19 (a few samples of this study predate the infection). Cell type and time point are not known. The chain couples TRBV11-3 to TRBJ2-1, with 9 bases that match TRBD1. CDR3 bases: TGTGCCAGCAGCTTAGGGGTTAGGGACAGGGCCTCCTACAATGAGCAGTTCTTC. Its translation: CASSLGVRDRASYNEQFF.